The clone carrying this T cell receptor beta chain occurred a few times. Antigen specificity is unknown. The sample comes from a study of T-cell reconstitution after alpha-beta-depleted transplantation in children. Study-level results: It was reported that alpha-beta T cells came from several hundred expanded graft clones (about two months after transplant). The study traced high day-60 TCRbeta diversity in some patients to surviving recipient T cells and thymic progenitors. Newly produced T cells mostly provided counts and TCRbeta diversity after one year, as hyperexpanded clones declined.

Preparation of the TCRbeta library was carried out with unique molecular identifiers. One entry per CDR3 protein, called by TCRdb with MiXCR from the PCR reads. Among about 98,000 distinct CDR3 sequences, around 7.8% were seen once, and the ten largest hold roughly 17%. The V gene's germline CDR1 is SNHLY and CDR2 FYNNEI. This CDR3 has 14 amino acids. Trimming took 11 bases from V and 0 from J, leaving 16 bases between them. The V gene is TRBV2, the J gene TRBJ1-1; the D is unclear. This TCR came from a boy younger than 10 with acute lymphoblastic leukemia, due to receive a stem cell transplant. This sample comprised PBMCs, obtained before TCRalphabeta/CD19-depleted stem cell transplant. The CDR3 reads CAPSRDGLNTEAFF. CDR3 DNA: TGTGCCCCCAGCCGCGACGGACTGAACACTGAAGCTTTCTTT.